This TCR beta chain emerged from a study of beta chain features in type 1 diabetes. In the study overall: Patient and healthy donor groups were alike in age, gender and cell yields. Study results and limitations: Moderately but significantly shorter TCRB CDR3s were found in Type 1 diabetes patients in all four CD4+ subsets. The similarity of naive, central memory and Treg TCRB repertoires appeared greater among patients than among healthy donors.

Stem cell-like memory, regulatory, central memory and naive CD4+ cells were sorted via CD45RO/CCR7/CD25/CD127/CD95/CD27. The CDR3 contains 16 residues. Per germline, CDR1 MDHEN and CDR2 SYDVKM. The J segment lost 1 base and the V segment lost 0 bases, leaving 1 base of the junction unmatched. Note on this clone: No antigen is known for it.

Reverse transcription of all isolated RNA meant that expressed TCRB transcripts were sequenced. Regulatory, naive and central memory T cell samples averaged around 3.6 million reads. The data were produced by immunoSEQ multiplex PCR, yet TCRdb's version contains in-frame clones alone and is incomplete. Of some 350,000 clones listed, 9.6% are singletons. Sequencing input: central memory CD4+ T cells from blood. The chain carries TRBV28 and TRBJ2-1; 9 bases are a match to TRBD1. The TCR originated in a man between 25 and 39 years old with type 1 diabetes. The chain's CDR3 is CASSLWTGGSYNEQFF. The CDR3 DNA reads TGTGCCAGCAGTTTATGGACAGGGGGATCCTACAATGAGCAGTTCTTC. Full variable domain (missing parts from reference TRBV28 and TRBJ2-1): DVKVTQSSRYLVKRTGEKVFLECVQDMDHENMFWYRQDPGLGLRLIYFSYDVKMKEKGDIPEGYSVSREKKERFSLILESASTNQTSMYLCASSLWTGGSYNEQFFGPGTRLTVL.